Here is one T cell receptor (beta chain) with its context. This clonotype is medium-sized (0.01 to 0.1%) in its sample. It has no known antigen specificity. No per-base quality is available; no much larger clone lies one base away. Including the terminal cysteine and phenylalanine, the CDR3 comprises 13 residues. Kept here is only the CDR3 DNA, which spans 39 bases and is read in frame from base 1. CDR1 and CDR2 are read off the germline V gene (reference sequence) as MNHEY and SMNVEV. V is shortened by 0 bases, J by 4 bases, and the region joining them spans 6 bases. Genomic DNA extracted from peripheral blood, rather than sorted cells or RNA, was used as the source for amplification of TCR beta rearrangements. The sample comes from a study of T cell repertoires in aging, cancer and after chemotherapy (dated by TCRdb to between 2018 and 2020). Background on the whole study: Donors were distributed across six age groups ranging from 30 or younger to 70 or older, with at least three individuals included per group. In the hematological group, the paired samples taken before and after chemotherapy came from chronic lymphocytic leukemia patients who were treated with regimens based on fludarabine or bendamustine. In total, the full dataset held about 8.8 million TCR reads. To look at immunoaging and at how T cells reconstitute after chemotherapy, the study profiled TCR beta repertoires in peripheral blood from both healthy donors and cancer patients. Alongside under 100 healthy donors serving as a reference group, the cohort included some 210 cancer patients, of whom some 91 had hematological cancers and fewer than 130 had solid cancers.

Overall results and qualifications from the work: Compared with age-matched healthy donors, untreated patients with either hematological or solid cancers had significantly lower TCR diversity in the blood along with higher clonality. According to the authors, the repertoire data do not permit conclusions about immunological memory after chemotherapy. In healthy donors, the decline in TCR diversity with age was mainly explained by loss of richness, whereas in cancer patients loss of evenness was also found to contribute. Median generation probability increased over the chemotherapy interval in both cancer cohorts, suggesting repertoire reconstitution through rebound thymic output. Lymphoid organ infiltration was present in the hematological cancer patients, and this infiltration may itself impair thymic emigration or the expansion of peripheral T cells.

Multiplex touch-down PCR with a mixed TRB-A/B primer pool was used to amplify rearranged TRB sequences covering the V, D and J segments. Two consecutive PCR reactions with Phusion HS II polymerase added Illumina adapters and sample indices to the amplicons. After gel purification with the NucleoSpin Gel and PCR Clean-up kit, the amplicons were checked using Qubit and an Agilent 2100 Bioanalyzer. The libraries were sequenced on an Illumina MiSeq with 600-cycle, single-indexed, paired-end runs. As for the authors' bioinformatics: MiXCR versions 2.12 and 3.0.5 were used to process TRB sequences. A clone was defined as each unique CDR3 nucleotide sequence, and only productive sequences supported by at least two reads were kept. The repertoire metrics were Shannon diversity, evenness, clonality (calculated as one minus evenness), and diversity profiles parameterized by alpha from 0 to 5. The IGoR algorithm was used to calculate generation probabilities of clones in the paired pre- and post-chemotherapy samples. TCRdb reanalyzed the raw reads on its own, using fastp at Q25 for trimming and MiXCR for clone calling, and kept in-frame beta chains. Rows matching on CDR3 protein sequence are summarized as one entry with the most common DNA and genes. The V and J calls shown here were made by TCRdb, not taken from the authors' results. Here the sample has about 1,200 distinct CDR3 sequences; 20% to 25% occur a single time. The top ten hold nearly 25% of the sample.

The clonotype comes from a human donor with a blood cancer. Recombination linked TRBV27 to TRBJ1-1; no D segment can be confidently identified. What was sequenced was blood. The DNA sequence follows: TGTGCCAGCAGTTTATCGGGAGTCACTGAAGCTTTCTTT. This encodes CASSLSGVTEAFF.